The 22 T cell receptor beta chains listed next were all sequenced from one sample in a study of T cell responses to AZD1222 COVID-19 vaccine. Here immunoSEQ multiplex PCR was the method, and the copy in TCRdb shows in-frame clones only, minus some. Of 140,000 or so clones listed, more than 80% are singletons. This material consisted of peripheral blood, taken on day 0 of AZD1222 vaccination. The receptors here all came from an adult in good health.

The genes are TRBV28 and TRBJ2-5; TRBD2 aligns across 12 bases. CDR1 and CDR2 from the germline V gene are MDHEN and SYDVKM. After removal of 6 bases from V and 3 bases from J, the junction contained 11 bases not matched to a gene. This CDR3 has 17 amino acids. The CDR3 is CASSRLAGVVRKETQYF. The CDR3 DNA is TGTGCCAGCAGCAGACTAGCGGGAGTGGTCCGGAAAGAGACCCAGTACTTC.

This sequence joins TRBV7-2 and TRBJ2-2; 13 bases are shared with TRBD2. Germline values: CDR1 SGHTA, CDR2 FQGNSA. There are 17 residues in the CDR3. V was clipped by 4 bases and J by 2 bases; unmatched bases: 4. The chain's CDR3 is CASSSGLAGVNTGELFF. CDR3 DNA sequence: TGTGCCAGCAGCTCCGGACTAGCGGGAGTCAACACCGGGGAGCTGTTTTTT.

Here the CDR3 reads CASSATSGGWGSSYEQYF. The DNA for the CDR3 is TGTGCCAGCAGCGCAACTAGCGGCGGGTGGGGATCCTCCTACGAGCAGTACTTC. The chain links TRBV7-2 to TRBJ2-7, with TRBD2 identical over 8 bases. The V gene end was trimmed by 5 bases and the J gene end by 0 bases; junction bases not matched to a gene: 15. This CDR3 is 18 amino acids long. Germline V gene sequence: CDR1 SGHTA, CDR2 FQGNSA.

In this sample, this clone turned up a few times. V is TRBV9 and J is TRBJ2-2, with no clear D. V dropped 4 bases and J dropped 8 bases, with 15 bases sitting between them. The CDR3 spans 14 residues. In germline, CDR1 is SGDLS, CDR2 YYNGEE. The CDR3 nucleotides read TGTGCCAGCAGCCCCCATCCGGAGCCGGGGGAGCTGTTTTTT. Translated, it gives CASSPHPEPGELFF.

V is TRBV24-1 and J is TRBJ1-6; possibly TRBD1 for D (5 bases). Deletions cut 0 bases from V and 5 bases from J, with 7 bases between. The CDR3 is 15 residues long. The germline V gene encodes CDR1 KGHDR and CDR2 SFDVKD. The CDR3 loop reads CATSDLARDNSPLHF. CDR3 bases: TGTGCCACCAGTGATTTGGCCAGGGATAATTCACCCCTCCACTTT.

CDR3 DNA: TGCGCCAGCAGCCTAGTGGCCTCCTATGGCTACACCTTC. Translating it yields CASSLVASYGYTF. This chain connects TRBV4-1 to TRBJ1-2; D is undetermined. CDR1 is MGHRA and CDR2 is YSYEKL in the germline V gene. This CDR3 region has 13 residues. The V end was cut by 4 bases, the J end by 4 bases, with 10 bases between.

The rearrangement uses TRBV30 and TRBJ2-4, with a tentative D call TRBD2 (5 bases). The germline CDR1 and CDR2 sequences are GTSNPN and SVGIG (reference sequence). There are 14 residues in the CDR3. The V gene lost 0 bases and the J gene lost 10 bases, with 16 bases spanning the gap. The CDR3 DNA sequence: TGTGCCTGGAGTGTACAGCGGCCCGAGTTGATTCAGTACTTC. Its translation: CAWSVQRPELIQYF.

The chain couples TRBV6-2 or TRBV6-3 to TRBJ2-5; D might be TRBD1 (6 bases). Germline CDR1 MNHEY, CDR2 SVGEGT. The CDR3 is made up of 17 amino acids. The V end lost 1 base, the J end lost 2 bases, and 17 bases lay between the germline ends. The DNA of the CDR3 is TGTGCCAGCAGTTACTTGACGGGACACCCATTACAAGAGACCCAGTACTTC. It yields the protein CASSYLTGHPLQETQYF.

The chain combines TRBV5-1 with TRBJ2-1, with 9 bases fitting TRBD2. Germline values: CDR1 SGHRS, CDR2 YFSETQ. The CDR3 is made up of 18 amino acids. The ends lost 3 bases at V and 9 bases at J; junction bases unmatched: 19. The chain's CDR3 is CASSWDGEGLASVFEQFF. In nucleotides, the CDR3 is TGCGCCAGCAGCTGGGACGGAGAGGGACTAGCCTCGGTTTTTGAGCAGTTCTTC.

V and J are TRBV18 and TRBJ2-2, with TRBD1 matching 9 bases. Looked up from germline, CDR1 is KGHSH and CDR2 is LQKENI. Trimming cost V 3 bases and J 4 bases; bases outside gene matches: 6. The CDR3 has 16 residues. CDR3: CASSPFGQGSTGELFF. CDR3 nucleotide sequence: TGTGCCAGCTCACCTTTCGGACAGGGGAGCACCGGGGAGCTGTTTTTT.

V and J are TRBV5-1 and TRBJ1-2; TRBD1 is a possible D gene (6 bases). V was shortened by 2 bases and J by 1 base, with 12 bases between the two germline ends. CDR1 and CDR2 (germline): SGHRS, YFSETQ. This CDR3 contains 15 residues. In nucleotides, the CDR3 is TGCGCCAGCAGCTTCGGAGGACAGATTAACTATGGCTACACCTTC. As protein: CASSFGGQINYGYTF.

The chain combines TRBV7-9 with TRBJ1-1; tentatively, D is TRBD1 (6 bases). Germline V gene sequence: CDR1 SEHNR, CDR2 FQNEAQ (reference sequence). V was shortened by 6 bases and J by 4 bases, with 15 bases between the two germline ends. This CDR3 comprises 14 residues. The chain's CDR3 is CASSDGTGSTEAFF. The CDR3 region has the DNA TGTGCCAGCAGTGACGGTACAGGGAGCACTGAAGCTTTCTTT.

In its sample, this clone was seen once. The chain uses TRBV6-1 and TRBJ2-6; D call uncertain. In germline, CDR1 is MNHNS, CDR2 SASEGT. The V gene lost 4 bases and the J gene lost 0 bases, with 13 bases spanning the gap. The CDR3 loop spans 17 amino acids. CDR3: CASSGRGALSGANVLTF. The CDR3 region has the DNA TGTGCCAGCAGTGGCCGCGGTGCCCTCTCTGGGGCCAACGTCCTGACTTTC.

This clone has only one observation. The chain has TRBV24-1 and TRBJ2-3, with 13 nucleotides matching TRBD2. The length of the CDR3 is 16 residues. The V gene's germline CDR1 is KGHDR and CDR2 SFDVKD. Germline trimming cut 9 bases from V and 0 bases from J; bases unmatched to any gene: 5. This CDR3 is CATHPGLAGSTDTQYF. DNA for the CDR3: TGTGCCACCCATCCGGGACTAGCGGGAAGCACAGATACGCAGTATTTT.

This sequence joins TRBV7-9 and TRBJ1-6, with D possibly TRBD1 on 5 matching bases. Trimming took 5 bases from V and 8 from J, leaving 22 bases between them. Germline loops: CDR1 SEHNR, CDR2 FQNEAQ (reference sequence). This CDR3 region has 17 residues. The CDR3 nucleotides are TGTGCCAGCAGCCCTAGATTGGTGGGACGGGGGGATTCACCCCTCCACTTT. Translation gives CASSPRLVGRGDSPLHF. The full variable domain, in which reference TRBV7-9 and TRBJ1-6 provide the parts outside the CDR3, is DTGVSQNPRHKITKRGQNVTFRCDPISEHNRLYWYRQTLGQGPEFLTYFQNEAQLEKSRLLSDRFSAERPKGSFSTLEIQRTEQGDSAMYLCASSPRLVGRGDSPLHFGNGTRLTVT.

The chain uses TRBV6-5 and TRBJ1-1; TRBD1 agrees at 7 bases. V was pared by 7 bases and J by 1 base, with 6 bases of the junction left unmatched. There are 14 residues in the CDR3. CDR1 is MNHEY and CDR2 is SVGAGI in the germline V gene. The CDR3 sequence: CASTRQGWNTEAFF. In DNA form, the CDR3 reads TGTGCCAGCACAAGACAGGGTTGGAACACTGAAGCTTTCTTT.

This sequence joins TRBV19 and TRBJ1-1, with TRBD1 identical over 8 bases. CDR1 is LNHDA and CDR2 is SQIVND in the germline V gene (reference sequence). This CDR3 has 16 residues. Trimming at V came to 6 bases and at J to 0 bases, leaving 9 bases not matched to a gene. The CDR3 sequence: CASRPPGQAMNTEAFF. The CDR3 region has the DNA TGTGCCAGTAGGCCGCCGGGACAGGCCATGAACACTGAAGCTTTCTTT.

In its sample, this clone was seen once. The chain employs TRBV21-1 and TRBJ2-7; the D segment call TRBD1 is taken from the table without a DNA check. TRBV21-1 is a known pseudogene. The CDR3 is made up of 16 amino acids. CDR3 amino acids: CASPGGDRSLSYEQYF. Written as DNA, the CDR3 is TGTGCCAGCCCCGGAGGTGACAGGAGCTTGTCCTACGAGCAGTACTTC.

The chain combines TRBV18 with TRBJ1-1; weak D call: TRBD1 (6 bases). Trimming took 7 bases from V and 5 from J, leaving 17 bases between them. CDR1 is KGHSH and CDR2 is LQKENI in the germline V gene. This CDR3 spans 14 amino acids. The CDR3 reads CASFRTARGTEAFF. CDR3 nucleotides: TGTGCCAGCTTCCGGACAGCCCGGGGGACTGAAGCTTTCTTT.

The rearrangement joins TRBV7-9 to TRBJ1-1; D uncertain. V was pared by 2 bases and J by 4 bases, with 5 bases between. Germline V gene lookup returns CDR1 SEHNR and CDR2 FQNEAQ (reference sequence). The CDR3 extends over 12 amino acids. The CDR3 coding sequence is TGTGCCAGCAGCTTATCTGGCACTGAAGCTTTCTTT. Encoded protein: CASSLSGTEAFF.

J is TRBJ1-1 and V is TRBV6-1; D is unresolved. V was shortened by 2 bases and J by 0 bases, with 10 bases between the two germline ends. Germline CDR1 and CDR2: MNHNS and SASEGT. CDR3 size: 15 residues. Here the CDR3 reads CASSELVGLNTEAFF. The DNA of the CDR3 is TGTGCCAGCAGTGAATTGGTAGGATTGAACACTGAAGCTTTCTTT.

The chain employs TRBV2 and TRBJ2-3; 8 nucleotides align to TRBD2. The ends lost 9 bases at V and 5 bases at J; junction bases unmatched: 10. Germline lookup yields CDR1 SNHLY and CDR2 FYNNEI. CDR3 length: 14 residues. The CDR3 reads CARSGHGGEDTQYF. In nucleotides, the CDR3 is TGTGCCAGATCGGGACACGGGGGGGAAGATACGCAGTATTTT. The full variable domain, rest sourced from reference TRBV2 and TRBJ2-3, is EPEVTQTPSHQVTQMGQEVILRCVPISNHLYFYWYRQILGQKVEFLVSFYNNEISEKSEIFDDQFSVERPDGSNFTLKIRSTKLEDSAMYFCARSGHGGEDTQYFGPGTRLTVL.